This T cell receptor (beta chain) was identified during a study of response to subunit inactivated influenza vaccine. TCRdb processed the RT-PCR reads anew with MiXCR; each CDR3 protein has one entry. This table holds about 570,000 distinct CDR3 sequences, approximately 10% found once. Per germline, CDR1 MNHEY and CDR2 SVGEGT. The CDR3 consists of 19 residues. The V and J ends lost 5 bases and 10 bases, in that order; junction bases with no gene match: 25. These data were likewise used in another study, on T cells expressing NK-cell markers. Per that study: UMI-tagged 5'RACE template switching yielded the TCR beta cDNA. Restriction of the sorted population to alpha-beta TCR T cells was achieved in several experiments with an anti-gamma-delta TCR antibody. One observes that, in several donors, these clonotypes were also the leading ones within the CD3+CD56-NKG2C+ fraction.

The chain recombines TRBV6-2 or TRBV6-3 with TRBJ1-1; 10 nucleotides agree with TRBD1. This clonotype was obtained from a man in his fifties or sixties who received an inactivated influenza vaccine. The sequences come from PBMCs from blood, collected on the day of vaccination. In nucleotides, the CDR3 is TGTGCCAGCAGTCCGGGACAGGGGTTTGTCCAGGGGGCGCGGACGCCAGCTTTCTTT. Protein: CASSPGQGFVQGARTPAFF.